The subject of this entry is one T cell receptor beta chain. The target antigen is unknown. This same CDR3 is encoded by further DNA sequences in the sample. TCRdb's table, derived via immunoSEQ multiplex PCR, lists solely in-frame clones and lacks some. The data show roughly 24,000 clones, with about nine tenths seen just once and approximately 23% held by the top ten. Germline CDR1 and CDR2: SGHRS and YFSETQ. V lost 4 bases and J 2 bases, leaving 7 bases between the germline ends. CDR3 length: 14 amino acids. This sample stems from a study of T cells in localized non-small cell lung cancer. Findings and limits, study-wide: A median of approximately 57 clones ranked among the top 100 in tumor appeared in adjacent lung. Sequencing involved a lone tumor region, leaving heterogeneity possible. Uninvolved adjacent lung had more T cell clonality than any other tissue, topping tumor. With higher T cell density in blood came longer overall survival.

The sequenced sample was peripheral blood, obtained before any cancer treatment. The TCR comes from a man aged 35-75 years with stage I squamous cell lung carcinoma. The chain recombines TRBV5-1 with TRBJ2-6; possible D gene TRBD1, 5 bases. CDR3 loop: CASSLGPGANVLTF. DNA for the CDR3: TGCGCCAGCAGCCTGGGGCCTGGGGCCAACGTCCTGACTTTC.